The clone carrying this T cell receptor (beta chain) came up a few times. Germline CDR1 reads KGHSH; CDR2 reads LQKENI. The CDR3 is 13 amino acids. V was pared by 5 bases and J by 7 bases, with 12 bases between. The assay was immunoSEQ multiplex PCR, and TCRdb's table has in-frame clones only and misses some. The repertoire holds some 2,500,000 clones, 93% seen once, with around 0.37% in the top ten. This sample was included in a study of shared clonotypes between healthy human individuals. The clonotype comes from a young man in good health. Some clones in this sample may be carry-over from other donors' samples. Sequencing used naive CD4+ T cells from PBMCs. The subset is: CD45RA+ positively selected. The V call is TRBV18, the J call TRBJ1-5; D unresolved. The CDR3 protein is CASSSDNWQPQHF. CDR3 bases: TGTGCCAGCTCATCTGACAATTGGCAGCCCCAGCATTTT.